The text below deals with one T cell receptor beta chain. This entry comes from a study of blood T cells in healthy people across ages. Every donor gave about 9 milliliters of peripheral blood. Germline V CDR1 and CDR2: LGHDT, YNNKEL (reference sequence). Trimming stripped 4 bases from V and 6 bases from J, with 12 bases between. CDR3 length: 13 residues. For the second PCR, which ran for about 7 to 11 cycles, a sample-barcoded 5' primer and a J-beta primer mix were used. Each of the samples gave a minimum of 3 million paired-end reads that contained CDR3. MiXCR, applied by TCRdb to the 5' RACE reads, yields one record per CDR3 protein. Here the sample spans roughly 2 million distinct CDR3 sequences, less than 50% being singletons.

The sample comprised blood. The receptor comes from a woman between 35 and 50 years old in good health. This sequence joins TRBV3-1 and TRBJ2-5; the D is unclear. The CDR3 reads CASSLGARQTQYF. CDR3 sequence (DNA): TGTGCCAGCAGCCTTGGCGCGCGGCAGACCCAGTACTTC.